The 21 T cell receptor beta chains below come from one sample, sequenced in a study of OX40 agonist ivuxolimab in advanced cancers. Using immunoSEQ multiplex PCR, the repertoire was profiled, and TCRdb retains in-frame clones only, with some absent. The sample has about 90,000 clones; 90% are singletons. The sample consisted of CD4+ or CD8+ T cells sorted from blood, taken in a trial of the OX40 agonist ivuxolimab. These receptors were obtained from an adult with an advanced solid tumor such as melanoma, head and neck, liver or kidney cancer.

The chain uses TRBV5-4 and TRBJ2-7; a possible D gene is TRBD1 (6 bases). The CDR3 extends over 15 amino acids. V was cut by 1 base and J by 2 bases, with 13 bases left in between. Germline lookup yields CDR1 SGHNT and CDR2 YYREEE (reference sequence). The chain's CDR3 is CASSLHQGKTYEQYF. CDR3 nucleotide sequence: TGTGCCAGCAGCTTGCATCAGGGGAAGACCTACGAGCAGTACTTC.

This clone came up once. This chain joins TRBV5-6 and TRBJ1-2; D unresolved. V lost 1 base, J lost 7 bases, and 14 bases lay in between. The germline V gene encodes CDR1 SGHDT and CDR2 YYEEEE. The CDR3 runs 14 residues. The CDR3 loop reads CASSLSYRERGYTF. The CDR3 coding sequence is TGTGCCAGCAGCTTGTCTTATCGGGAACGTGGCTACACCTTC.

The chain couples TRBV19 to TRBJ1-1; unclear D gene. Per germline, CDR1 LNHDA and CDR2 SQIVND (reference sequence). Trimming cost V 3 bases and J 7 bases, with 12 bases left between them. The CDR3 covers 13 residues. DNA for the CDR3: TGTGCCAGTAGTATGATAACTGGGTTTGAAGCTTTCTTT. Its protein is CASSMITGFEAFF.

This sequence joins TRBV15 and TRBJ2-7, with D possibly TRBD2 on 6 matching bases. Germline CDR1 and CDR2: LNHNV and YYDKDF (reference sequence). CDR3 length: 17 amino acids. V was trimmed by 0 bases and J by 3 bases, leaving 18 bases between them. The DNA of the CDR3 is TGTGCCACCAGCAGAGAACCTTATGCGGGGACCAGCTACGAGCAGTACTTC. Its protein is CATSREPYAGTSYEQYF.

This chain connects TRBV4-2 to TRBJ2-2, with 9 nucleotides matching TRBD2. The V gene's germline CDR1 is LGHNA and CDR2 YNFKEQ. This CDR3 has 15 amino acids. V lost 4 bases, J lost 7 bases, and 7 bases stayed unmatched. CDR3: CASSLLSGSHGELFF. The CDR3 nucleotides read TGTGCCAGCAGCCTCCTTAGCGGGAGTCACGGGGAGCTGTTTTTT.

As for this clone: As the CDR3 is not closed by the conserved phenylalanine or tryptophan, this likely results from a read error. The DNA is left out, because the CDR3 cannot be placed on it with certainty; the CDR3 is given as TCRdb lists it. The J gene is TRBJ2-7, the V gene TRBV21-1. TRBV21-1 is marked as a pseudogene. The CDR3 spans 10 amino acids, including both terminal residues. CDR3 region: CASTPDPYED.

This clone was seen a single time. The gene calls are TRBV2 and TRBJ2-7, with 10 bases identical to TRBD2. Per germline, CDR1 SNHLY and CDR2 FYNNEI. The ends lost 7 bases at V and 5 bases at J; junction bases unmatched: 14. The CDR3 is made up of 16 amino acids. The CDR3 DNA reads as TGTGCCAGCAAAAAAAGAGTCTCTAGCGGGAGCCACGAGCAGTACTTC. It encodes CASKKRVSSGSHEQYF.

The chain is built from TRBV6-5 and TRBJ2-5, with a possible D match to TRBD2 (7 bases). The germline V gene has CDR1 MNHEY and CDR2 SVGAGI. Trimming cost V 2 bases and J 5 bases, with 12 bases left between them. CDR3 length: 14 residues. CDR3 protein: CASSYGGAVETQYF. For the CDR3, the DNA is TGTGCCAGCAGTTACGGGGGGGCTGTGGAGACCCAGTACTTC.

The gene calls are TRBV9 and TRBJ2-1; possibly TRBD1 or TRBD2 for D (5 bases each). CDR1 and CDR2 from the germline V gene are SGDLS and YYNGEE. The CDR3 consists of 14 residues. V lost 0 bases to trimming and J lost 5 bases, with 9 bases between them. This chain's CDR3 is CASSVARGDNEQFF. DNA for the CDR3: TGTGCCAGCAGCGTAGCTCGAGGGGACAATGAGCAGTTCTTC.

The V and J genes are TRBV12-5 and TRBJ2-1, with D hard to call. Deletions cut 0 bases from V and 4 bases from J, with 7 bases between. The V gene's germline CDR1 is LGHNT and CDR2 FRNRAP. The CDR3 is made up of 14 amino acids. In DNA, the CDR3 is TGTGCTAGTGGTTTGGTCCCAGAATACAATGAGCAGTTCTTC. Its protein product is CASGLVPEYNEQFF.

This clone has only one observation. This chain connects TRBV30 to TRBJ2-5; 9 nucleotides align to TRBD1. The length of the CDR3 is 15 residues. V dropped 1 base and J dropped 2; count of bases not matched to a gene: 5. Germline CDR1 GTSNPN, CDR2 SVGIG (reference sequence). The CDR3 DNA reads as TGTGCCTGGAGTGCCGGGACAGGGATACAAGAGACCCAGTACTTC. This codes for CAWSAGTGIQETQYF.

The J gene is TRBJ1-1, the V gene TRBV19; D perhaps matches TRBD1 (5 bases). From germline, CDR1 is LNHDA and CDR2 SQIVND (reference sequence). The CDR3 has 11 residues. The V and J ends lost 7 bases and 4 bases respectively, with 7 bases between them. The DNA for the CDR3 is TGTGCCAGTAACCAGGGCACTGAAGCTTTCTTT. Translated, it gives CASNQGTEAFF.

This sequence joins TRBV4-2 and TRBJ2-6; no reliable D call. Between the trimmed V and J ends, which lost 0 bases and 0 bases, there was a span of 3 bases. The CDR3 spans 15 residues. CDR1 and CDR2 from the germline V gene are LGHNA and YNFKEQ. As DNA, the CDR3 is TGTGCCAGCAGCCAAGATAGCTCTGGGGCCAACGTCCTGACTTTC. Its translation is CASSQDSSGANVLTF.

The chain has TRBV27 and TRBJ2-5; D is undetermined. The closer fit of TRBJ2-7 to the DNA end suggests the J call may be wrong. Germline assignment: CDR1 MNHEY and CDR2 SMNVEV (reference sequence). The CDR3 extends over 12 amino acids. CDR3 in amino acids: CASARLPYEQYF. CDR3 DNA sequence: TGTGCCAGCGCACGGCTGCCCTACGAGCAGTACTTC.

The chain couples TRBV29-1 to TRBJ2-7; D uncertain. The CDR3 is 10 residues long. Trimming removed 4 bases at V and 5 bases at J, with 6 bases between. Germline V CDR1 and CDR2: SQVTM, ANQGSEA. DNA of the CDR3: TGCAGCGTTGCCAGTGACGAGCAGTACTTC. As protein: CSVASDEQYF.

The chain carries TRBV11-2 and TRBJ2-3; the D gene is possibly TRBD1 (6 bases). The V and J ends lost 1 base and 8 bases respectively, with 10 bases between them. Germline CDR1 SGHAT, CDR2 FQNNGV. This CDR3 is 13 amino acids long. Here the CDR3 reads CASSLGGQGTQYF. The CDR3 DNA sequence: TGTGCCAGCAGCTTAGGGGGGCAGGGTACGCAGTATTTT.

The chain couples TRBV7-3 to TRBJ2-1; 11 bases map to TRBD2. With V trimmed by 5 bases and J by 7 bases, 4 bases remained unmatched. In germline, CDR1 is SGHTA, CDR2 FQGTGA. The CDR3 spans 14 residues. The CDR3 bases are TGTGCCAGCAGCCTGACTAGCGGGACGAATGAGCAGTTCTTC. Translation: CASSLTSGTNEQFF.

V is TRBV5-8 and J is TRBJ1-2; 10 bases match TRBD1. Germline CDR1 SGHTS, CDR2 YDEGEE. The CDR3 spans 15 residues. The V and J ends lost 5 bases and 2 bases, in that order; junction bases with no gene match: 6. In DNA, the CDR3 is TGTGCCAGCAGTTCCGGGACAGGGGCCAACTATGGCTACACCTTC. Amino acid sequence: CASSSGTGANYGYTF.

The chain is built from TRBV29-1 and TRBJ2-7; 9 bases agree with TRBD1. CDR3 size: 13 residues. Germline loops: CDR1 SQVTM, CDR2 ANQGSEA. After removal of 7 bases from V and 0 bases from J, the junction contained 4 bases not matched to a gene. CDR3 bases: TGCAGCGCCGAGGGACAGGGCTCCTACGAGCAGTACTTC. Translated: CSAEGQGSYEQYF.

The chain links TRBV11-1 to TRBJ2-5; either TRBD1 or TRBD2 may supply D (6 bases each). The germline V gene has CDR1 SGHAT and CDR2 FQDESV (reference sequence). V shed 7 bases and J shed 5 bases, with 20 bases lying between them. The CDR3 covers 15 residues. The CDR3, as DNA: TGTGCCAGCACCCCTCTGGAGGGGGACGGCGAGACCCAGTACTTC. It codes for CASTPLEGDGETQYF.

The chain combines TRBV28 with TRBJ1-2; possible D gene TRBD1, 5 bases. Trimming removed 5 bases from V and 0 bases from J, with 16 bases in between. CDR3 length equals 16 residues. Looked up from germline, CDR1 is MDHEN and CDR2 is SYDVKM. CDR3 nucleotide sequence: TGTGCCAGCAGTGCAATTCCGGGACCTACTAACTATGGCTACACCTTC. Residues: CASSAIPGPTNYGYTF.